The sequence of this TCR beta chain was determined in a study of STAT5B mutations in CD4+ large granular lymphocyte leukemia. Study outcomes and limitations: No patients shared main leukemic clonotypes, though 20% to 25% appeared at low frequency elsewhere.

With respect to this clone: The antigen remains unidentified.

Measured with immunoSEQ multiplex PCR; TCRdb has only the in-frame clones, and not every one. The sample shows 45,000 to 55,000 clones, 70% of them seen only once. The sample was CD4+ T cells from blood buffy coats. The origin of this receptor is a human donor in good health.

In nucleotides, the CDR3 is TGTGCCAGCAGTGGGCGACTATCCACAGATACGCAGTATTTT. Amino acid sequence: CASSGRLSTDTQYF. V usage is TRBV2 and J usage is TRBJ2-3, with D possibly matching TRBD2 (5 bases). The V and J ends lost 4 bases and 2 bases respectively, with 10 bases between them. The CDR3 is 14 amino acids. Germline lookup yields CDR1 SNHLY and CDR2 FYNNEI.